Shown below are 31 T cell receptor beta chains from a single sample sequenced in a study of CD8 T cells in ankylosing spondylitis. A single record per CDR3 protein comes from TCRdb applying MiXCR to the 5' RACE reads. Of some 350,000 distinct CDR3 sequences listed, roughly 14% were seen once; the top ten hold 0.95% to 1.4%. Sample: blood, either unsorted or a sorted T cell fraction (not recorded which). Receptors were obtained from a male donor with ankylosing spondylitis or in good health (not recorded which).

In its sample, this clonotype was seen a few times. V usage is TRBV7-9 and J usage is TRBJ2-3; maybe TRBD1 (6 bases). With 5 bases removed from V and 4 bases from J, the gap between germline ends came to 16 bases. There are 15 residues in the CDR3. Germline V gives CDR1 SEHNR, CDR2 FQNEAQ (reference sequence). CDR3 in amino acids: CASSPIGRGADTQYF. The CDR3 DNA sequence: TGTGCCAGCAGCCCAATCGGCAGGGGAGCAGATACGCAGTATTTT. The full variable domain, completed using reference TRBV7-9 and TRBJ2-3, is DTGVSQNPRHKITKRGQNVTFRCDPISEHNRLYWYRQTLGQGPEFLTYFQNEAQLEKSRLLSDRFSAERPKGSFSTLEIQRTEQGDSAMYLCASSPIGRGADTQYFGPGTRLTVL.

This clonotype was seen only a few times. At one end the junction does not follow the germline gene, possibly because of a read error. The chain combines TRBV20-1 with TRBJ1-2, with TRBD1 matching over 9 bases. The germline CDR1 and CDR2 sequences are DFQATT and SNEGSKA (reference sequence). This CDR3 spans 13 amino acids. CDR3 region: CSATARGQGRVAF. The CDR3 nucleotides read TGCAGTGCTACCGCCCGGGGACAGGGAAGGGTCGCCTTC.

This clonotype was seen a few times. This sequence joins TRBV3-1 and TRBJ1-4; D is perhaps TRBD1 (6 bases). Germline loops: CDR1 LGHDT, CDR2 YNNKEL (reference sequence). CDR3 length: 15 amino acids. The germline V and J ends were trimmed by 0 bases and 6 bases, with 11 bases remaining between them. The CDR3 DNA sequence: TGTGCCAGCAGCCAAGAACTCGGGACACATGAAAAACTGTTTTTT. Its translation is CASSQELGTHEKLFF. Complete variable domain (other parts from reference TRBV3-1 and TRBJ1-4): DTAVSQTPKYLVTQMGNDKSIKCEQNLGHDTMYWYKQDSKKFLKIMFSYNNKELIINETVPNRFSPKSPDKAHLNLHINSLELGDSAVYFCASSQELGTHEKLFFGSGTQLSVL.

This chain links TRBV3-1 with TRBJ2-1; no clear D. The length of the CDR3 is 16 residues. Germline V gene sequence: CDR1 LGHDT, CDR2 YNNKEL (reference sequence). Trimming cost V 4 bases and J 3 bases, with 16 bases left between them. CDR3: CASSLLSRIHYNEQFF. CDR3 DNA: TGTGCCAGCAGCCTCCTTTCGCGCATTCACTACAATGAGCAGTTCTTC.

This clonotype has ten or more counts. CDR3 sequence (DNA): TGTGCCAGCAGGTGGTTCGAGTCCGGGGAGCTGTTTTTT. Translation: CASRWFESGELFF. The J gene is TRBJ2-2, the V gene TRBV25-1, with D unresolved. This CDR3 is 13 amino acids long. CDR1 MGHDK and CDR2 SYGVNS come from the germline V gene. V shed 6 bases and J shed 6 bases, with 11 bases lying between them.

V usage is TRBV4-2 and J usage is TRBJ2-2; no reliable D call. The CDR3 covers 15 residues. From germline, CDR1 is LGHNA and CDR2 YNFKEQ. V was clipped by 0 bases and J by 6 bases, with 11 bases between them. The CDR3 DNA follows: TGTGCCAGCAGCCAAGATAGCTGGCGTGCCGGGGAGCTGTTTTTT. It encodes CASSQDSWRAGELFF.

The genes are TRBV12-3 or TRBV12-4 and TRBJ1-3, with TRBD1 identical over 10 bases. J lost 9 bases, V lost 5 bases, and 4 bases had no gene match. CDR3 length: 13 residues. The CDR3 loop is CASSRQGATTIYF. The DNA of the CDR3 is TGTGCCAGCAGTCGACAGGGGGCGACCACCATATATTTT.

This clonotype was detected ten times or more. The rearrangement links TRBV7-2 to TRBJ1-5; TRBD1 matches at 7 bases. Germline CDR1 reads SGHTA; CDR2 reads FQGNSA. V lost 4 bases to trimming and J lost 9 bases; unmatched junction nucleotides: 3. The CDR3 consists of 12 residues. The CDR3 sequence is CASSSSGGPQHF. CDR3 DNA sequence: TGTGCCAGCAGCTCCTCAGGGGGGCCCCAGCATTTT.

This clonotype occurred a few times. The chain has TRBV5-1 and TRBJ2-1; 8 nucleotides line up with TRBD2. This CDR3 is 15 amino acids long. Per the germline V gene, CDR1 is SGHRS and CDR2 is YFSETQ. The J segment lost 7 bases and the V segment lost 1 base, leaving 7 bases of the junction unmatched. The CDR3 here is CASSLRGGLWNEQFF. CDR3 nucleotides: TGCGCCAGCAGCTTGCGGGGGGGCCTTTGGAATGAGCAGTTCTTC.

This CDR3 is CASSLGPPLGKNTGELFF. The CDR3 DNA reads as TGTGCCAGCAGCTTGGGCCCACCGCTTGGAAAGAACACCGGGGAGCTGTTTTTT. The rearrangement links TRBV5-6 to TRBJ2-2; D is uncertain. Deletions cut 0 bases from V and 1 base from J, with 16 bases between. Germline CDR1 SGHDT, CDR2 YYEEEE. The CDR3 has 18 amino acids.

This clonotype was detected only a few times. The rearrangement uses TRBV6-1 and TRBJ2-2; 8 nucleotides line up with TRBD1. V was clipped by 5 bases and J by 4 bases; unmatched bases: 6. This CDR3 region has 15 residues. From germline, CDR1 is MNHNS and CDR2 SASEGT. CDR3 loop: CASSRQGSSTGELFF. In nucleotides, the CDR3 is TGTGCCAGCAGTCGACAGGGGTCAAGCACCGGGGAGCTGTTTTTT.

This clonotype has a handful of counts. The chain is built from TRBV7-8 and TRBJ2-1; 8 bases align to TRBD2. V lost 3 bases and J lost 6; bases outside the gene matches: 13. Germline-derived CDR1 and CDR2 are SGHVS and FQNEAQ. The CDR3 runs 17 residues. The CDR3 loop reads CASSLRDAGGGLNEQFF. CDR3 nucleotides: TGTGCCAGCAGCTTGCGCGACGCCGGGGGGGGGCTCAATGAGCAGTTCTTC.

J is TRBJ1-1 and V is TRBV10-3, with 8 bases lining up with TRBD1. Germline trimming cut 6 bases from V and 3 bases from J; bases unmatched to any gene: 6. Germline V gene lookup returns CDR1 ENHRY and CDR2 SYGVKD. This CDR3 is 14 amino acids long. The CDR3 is CAISNQGADTEAFF. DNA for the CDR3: TGTGCCATCAGCAACCAGGGGGCTGACACTGAAGCTTTCTTT.

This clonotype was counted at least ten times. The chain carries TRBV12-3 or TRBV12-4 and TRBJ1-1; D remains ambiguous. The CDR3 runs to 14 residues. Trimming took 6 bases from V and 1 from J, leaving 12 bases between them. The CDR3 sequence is CASSLLGGNTEAFF. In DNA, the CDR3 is TGTGCCAGCAGCCTCCTGGGCGGGAACACTGAAGCTTTCTTT.

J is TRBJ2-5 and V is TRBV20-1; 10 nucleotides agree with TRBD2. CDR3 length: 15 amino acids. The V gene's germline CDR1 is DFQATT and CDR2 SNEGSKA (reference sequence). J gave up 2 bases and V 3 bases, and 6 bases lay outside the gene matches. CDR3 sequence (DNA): TGCAGTGCTAGGACTAGCGGGCCGTTTCAAGAGACCCAGTACTTC. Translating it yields CSARTSGPFQETQYF.

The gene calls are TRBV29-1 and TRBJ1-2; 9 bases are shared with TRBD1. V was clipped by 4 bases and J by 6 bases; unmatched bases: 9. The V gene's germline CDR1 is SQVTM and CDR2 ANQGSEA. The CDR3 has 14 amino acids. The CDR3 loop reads CSVVGTGGANGYTF. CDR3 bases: TGCAGCGTTGTGGGAACAGGGGGCGCAAATGGCTACACCTTC.

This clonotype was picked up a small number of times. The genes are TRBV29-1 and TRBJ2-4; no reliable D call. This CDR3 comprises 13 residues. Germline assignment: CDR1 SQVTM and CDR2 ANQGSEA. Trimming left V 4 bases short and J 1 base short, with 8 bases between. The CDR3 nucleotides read TGCAGCGTTGCCGGCCACGCCAAAAACATTCAGTACTTC. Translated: CSVAGHAKNIQYF.

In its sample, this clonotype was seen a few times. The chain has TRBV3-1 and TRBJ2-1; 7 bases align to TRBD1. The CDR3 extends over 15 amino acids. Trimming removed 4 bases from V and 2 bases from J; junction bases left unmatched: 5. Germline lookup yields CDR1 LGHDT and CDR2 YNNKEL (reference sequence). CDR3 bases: TGTGCCAGCAGCCTGACAGGGAAACCCTACAATGAGCAGTTCTTC. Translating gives CASSLTGKPYNEQFF.

As DNA, the CDR3 is TGTGCCAGCAGTGAGGGAGGACCTCAGTACTTC. This encodes CASSEGGPQYF. This chain connects TRBV25-1 to TRBJ2-7; perhaps TRBD2 as D (6 bases). In germline, CDR1 is MGHDK, CDR2 SYGVNS. The V gene lost 3 bases and the J gene lost 10 bases, with 10 bases spanning the gap. This CDR3 is built from 11 residues.

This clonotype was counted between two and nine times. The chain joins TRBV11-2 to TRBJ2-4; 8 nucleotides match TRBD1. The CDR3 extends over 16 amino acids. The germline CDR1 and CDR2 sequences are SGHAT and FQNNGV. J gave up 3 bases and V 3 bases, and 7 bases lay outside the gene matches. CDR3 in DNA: TGTGCCAGCAGCTTTTCCAATACAGGGGGCAAAAACATTCAGTACTTC. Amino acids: CASSFSNTGGKNIQYF.

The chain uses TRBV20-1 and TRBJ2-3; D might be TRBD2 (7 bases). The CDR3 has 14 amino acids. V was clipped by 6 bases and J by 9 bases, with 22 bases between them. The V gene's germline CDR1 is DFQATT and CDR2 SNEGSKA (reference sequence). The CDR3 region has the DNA TGCAGTGCATCGGGGAGGGGGGGCGATTACACGCAGTATTTT. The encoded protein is CSASGRGGDYTQYF.

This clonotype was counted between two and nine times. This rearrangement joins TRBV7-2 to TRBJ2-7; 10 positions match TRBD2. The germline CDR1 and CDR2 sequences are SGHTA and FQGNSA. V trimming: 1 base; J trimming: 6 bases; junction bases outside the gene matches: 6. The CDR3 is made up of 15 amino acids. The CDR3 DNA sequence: TGTGCCAGCAGCTTAGAGGTAGCGGGGGGCCTCGAGCAGTACTTC. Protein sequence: CASSLEVAGGLEQYF.

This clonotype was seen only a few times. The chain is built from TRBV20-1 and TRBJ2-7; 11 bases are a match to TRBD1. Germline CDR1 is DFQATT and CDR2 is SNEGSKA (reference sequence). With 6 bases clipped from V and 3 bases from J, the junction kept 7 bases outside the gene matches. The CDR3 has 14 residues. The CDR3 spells CSAALGTGGYEQYF. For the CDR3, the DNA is TGCAGTGCCGCCTTAGGGACAGGGGGCTACGAGCAGTACTTC.

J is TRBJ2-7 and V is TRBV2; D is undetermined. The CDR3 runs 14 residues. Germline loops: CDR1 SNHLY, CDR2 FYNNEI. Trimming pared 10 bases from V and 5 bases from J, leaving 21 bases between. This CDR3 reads CATSRAPSTNEQYF. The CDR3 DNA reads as TGTGCCACGTCCCGGGCCCCCTCAACCAACGAGCAGTACTTC.

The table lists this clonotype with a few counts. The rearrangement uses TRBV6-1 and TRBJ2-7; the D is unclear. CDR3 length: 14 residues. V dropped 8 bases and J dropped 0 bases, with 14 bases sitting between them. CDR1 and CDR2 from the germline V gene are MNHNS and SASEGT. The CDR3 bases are TGTGCCAGCTCTCCCGGGCGCATCTCCTACGAGCAGTACTTC. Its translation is CASSPGRISYEQYF.

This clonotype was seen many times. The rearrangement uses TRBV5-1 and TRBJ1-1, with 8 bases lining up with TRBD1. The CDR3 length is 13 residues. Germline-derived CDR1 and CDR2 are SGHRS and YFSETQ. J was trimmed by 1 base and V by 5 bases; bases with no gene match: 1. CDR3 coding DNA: TGCGCCAGCAGTACAGGGGGGAACACTGAAGCTTTCTTT. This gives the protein CASSTGGNTEAFF.

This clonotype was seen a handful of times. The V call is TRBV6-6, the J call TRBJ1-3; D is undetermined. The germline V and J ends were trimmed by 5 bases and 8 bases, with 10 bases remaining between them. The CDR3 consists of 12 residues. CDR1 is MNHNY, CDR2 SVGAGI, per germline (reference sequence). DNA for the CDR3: TGTGCCAGCAGTCGAACGGTAGACACCATATATTTT. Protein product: CASSRTVDTIYF.

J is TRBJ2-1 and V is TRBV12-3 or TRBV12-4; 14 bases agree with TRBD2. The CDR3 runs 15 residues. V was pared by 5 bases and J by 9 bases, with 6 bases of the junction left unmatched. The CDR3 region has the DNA TGTGCCAGCAGTCACGGACTAGCGGGAGGCGGTGAGCAGTTCTTC. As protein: CASSHGLAGGGEQFF.

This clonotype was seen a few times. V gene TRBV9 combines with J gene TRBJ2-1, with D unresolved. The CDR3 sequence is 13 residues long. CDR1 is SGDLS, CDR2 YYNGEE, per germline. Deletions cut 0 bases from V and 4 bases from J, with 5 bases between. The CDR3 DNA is TGTGCCAGCAGCGTAGACCCGTACAATGAGCAGTTCTTC. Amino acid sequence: CASSVDPYNEQFF.

Here the CDR3 reads CSARGVQGAGSPLHF. The CDR3 DNA is TGCAGTGCTAGAGGGGTGCAGGGGGCAGGGTCACCCCTCCACTTT. The V call is TRBV20-1, the J call TRBJ1-6; TRBD1 aligns across 8 bases. CDR3 length: 15 amino acids. The V segment lost 1 base and the J segment 10 bases; nucleotides outside the gene matches: 9. CDR1 DFQATT and CDR2 SNEGSKA come from the germline V gene (reference sequence).

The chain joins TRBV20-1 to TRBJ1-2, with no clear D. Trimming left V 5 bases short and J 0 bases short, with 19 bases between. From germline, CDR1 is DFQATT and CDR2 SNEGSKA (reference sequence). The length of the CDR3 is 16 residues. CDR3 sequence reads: CSAPLEVTSPNYGYTF. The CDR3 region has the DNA TGCAGTGCTCCCCTCGAGGTCACCTCTCCTAACTATGGCTACACCTTC.